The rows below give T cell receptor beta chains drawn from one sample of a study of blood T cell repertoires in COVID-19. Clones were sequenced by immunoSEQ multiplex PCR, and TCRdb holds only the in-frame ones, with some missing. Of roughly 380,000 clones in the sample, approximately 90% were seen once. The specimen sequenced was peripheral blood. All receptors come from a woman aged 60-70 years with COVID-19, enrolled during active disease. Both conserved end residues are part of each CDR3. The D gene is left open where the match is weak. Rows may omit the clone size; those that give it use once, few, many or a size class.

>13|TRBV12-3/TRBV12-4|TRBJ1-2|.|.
TGTGCCAGCAGTGCACAGGTGGGCTATGGCTACACCTTC
CASSAQVGYGYTF
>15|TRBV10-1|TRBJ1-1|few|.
TGCGCCAGCAGGGACAGACAGACACTGAACACTGAAGCTTTCTTT
CASRDRQTLNTEAFF
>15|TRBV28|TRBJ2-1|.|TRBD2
TGTGCCAGCAGCCCGGGGGGGCGCCCTTACAATGAGCAGTTCTTC
CASSPGGRPYNEQFF
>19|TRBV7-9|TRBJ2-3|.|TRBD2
TGTGCCAGCAGCTCCTTAGCGGGGGGGCCAGGGTATAGCACAGATACGCAGTATTTT
CASSSLAGGPGYSTDTQYF
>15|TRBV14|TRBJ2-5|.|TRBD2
TGTGCCAGCAGCTTTCTAGCGGGGATACAAGAGACCCAGTACTTC
CASSFLAGIQETQYF
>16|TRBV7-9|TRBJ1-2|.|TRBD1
TGTGCCAGCAGCTTTAACGACAGGGGGGATGCCTATGGCTACACCTTC
CASSFNDRGDAYGYTF
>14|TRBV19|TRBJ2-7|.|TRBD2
TGTGCCAGTAGCCCAAGTTCGGGGGGCTACGAGCAGTACTTC
CASSPSSGGYEQYF
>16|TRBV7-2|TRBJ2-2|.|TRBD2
TGTGCCAGCATGGGCGCGGGAGGGGGTGTCACCGGGGAGCTGTTTTTT
CASMGAGGGVTGELFF
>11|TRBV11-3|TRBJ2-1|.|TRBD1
TGTGCCAGACAGGGGGGTCTCGAGCAGTTCTTC
CARQGGLEQFF
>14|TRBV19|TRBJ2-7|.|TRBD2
TGTGCCAGTAGTATGACTCGACTAGCCGGCGAGCAGTACTTC
CASSMTRLAGEQYF
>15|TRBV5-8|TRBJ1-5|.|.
TGTGCCAGCACCTCTCGGGGAGGAGGAGATCAGCCCCAGCATTTT
CASTSRGGGDQPQHF
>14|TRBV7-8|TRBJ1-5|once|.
TGTGCCAGCAGCCGCGGTACAGGGTCCCAGCCCCAGCATTTT
CASSRGTGSQPQHF
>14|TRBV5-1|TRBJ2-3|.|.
TGCGCCAGCAAGGAGGACTACCAGGGAGATACGCAGTATTTT
CASKEDYQGDTQYF
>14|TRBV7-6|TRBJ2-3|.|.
TGTGCCAGCAGCCCCTTCCCCGGCACAGATACGCAGTATTTT
CASSPFPGTDTQYF
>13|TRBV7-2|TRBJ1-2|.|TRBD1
TGTGCCAGCAGCTTAGTAGGGGGCGAAGGCTACACCTTC
CASSLVGGEGYTF
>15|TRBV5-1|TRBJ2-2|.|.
TGCGCCAGCAGCTTGGCGCAAGGAGGAACCGGGGAGCTGTTTTTT
CASSLAQGGTGELFF
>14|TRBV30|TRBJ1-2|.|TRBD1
TGTGCCTGGAGTGTGATTGGGACAGGGAGCGGCTACACCTTC
CAWSVIGTGSGYTF
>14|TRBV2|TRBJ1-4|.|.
TGTGCCAGCAGAGGGACGTCAGCCCCGGGGGAACTGTTTTTT
CASRGTSAPGELFF
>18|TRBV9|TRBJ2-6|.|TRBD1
TGTGCCAGCAGCGCCCCGGGACAGGGGGCGAGTGGGGCCAACGTCCTGACTTTC
CASSAPGQGASGANVLTF
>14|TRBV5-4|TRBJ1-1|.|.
TGTGCCAGCAGCTTGCTCGCGGAGGAGACTGAAGCTTTCTTT
CASSLLAEETEAFF
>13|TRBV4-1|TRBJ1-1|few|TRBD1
TGCGCCAGCAGGACAGGGGGAAGCACTGAAGCTTTCTTT
CASRTGGSTEAFF
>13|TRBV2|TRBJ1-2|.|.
TGTGCCAGCAGTGAAGGAGGGAGCTATGGCTACACCTTC
CASSEGGSYGYTF
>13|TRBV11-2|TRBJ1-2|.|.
TGTGCCAGCAGCTTCGACTGGGGCTCTGGCTACACCTTC
CASSFDWGSGYTF
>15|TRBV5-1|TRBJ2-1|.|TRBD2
TGCGCCAGCAGCGGACTAGCGGGGGCCAACAATGAGCAGTTCTTC
CASSGLAGANNEQFF
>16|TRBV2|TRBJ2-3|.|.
TGTGCCATCCCCATGGGGCAGAAAGTAAGGTCAGATACGCAGTATTTT
CAIPMGQKVRSDTQYF
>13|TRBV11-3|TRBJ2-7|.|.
TGTGCCAGCAGTAAAGGGGAAGCCTACGAGCAGTACTTC
CASSKGEAYEQYF
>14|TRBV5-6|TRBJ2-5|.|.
TGTGCCAGCAGCCCCGGGGGTACCCAAGAGACCCAGTACTTC
CASSPGGTQETQYF
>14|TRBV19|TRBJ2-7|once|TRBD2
TGTGCCAGTAGTGACGGGGGGAGCTCCTACGAGCAGTACTTC
CASSDGGSSYEQYF
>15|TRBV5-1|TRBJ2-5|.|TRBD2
TGCGCCAGCAGCTTGGTGCTAGCGGGGAGTGAGACCCAGTACTTC
CASSLVLAGSETQYF
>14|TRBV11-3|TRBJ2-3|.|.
TGTGCCAGCAGCTCCCGGAGCCACACAGATACGCAGTATTTT
CASSSRSHTDTQYF
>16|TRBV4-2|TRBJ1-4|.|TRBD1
TGTGCCAGCAGCCAAGGGACAGGGGCCGCTAATGAAAAACTGTTTTTT
CASSQGTGAANEKLFF
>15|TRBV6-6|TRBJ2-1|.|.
TGTGCCAGCAGTTCTCCCCCCCAGGGATACAATGAGCAGTTCTTC
CASSSPPQGYNEQFF
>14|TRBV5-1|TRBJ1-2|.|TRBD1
TGCGCCAGCAGCTTGGAGACAGGGGACTATGGCTACACCTTC
CASSLETGDYGYTF
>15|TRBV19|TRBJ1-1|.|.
TGTGCCAGCCGTAACCTCAGGGTCCGGAACACTGAAGCTTTCTTT
CASRNLRVRNTEAFF